This T cell receptor beta chain was sequenced in a study of beta chain features in type 1 diabetes. Study-wide results and caveats: Diminished insertions and augmented deletions at VDJ junctions characterized type 1 diabetes patients.

There are a few counts of this clone. Its matching antigen is unknown. Purities over 95% were achieved in all sorted populations. Trimming cost V 7 bases and J 2 bases, with 10 bases left between them. The germline gives CDR1 LNHDA, CDR2 SQIVND (reference sequence). CDR3 length: 13 amino acids. Sequenced material consisted of expressed TCRB transcripts (all of the isolated RNA was reverse transcribed). The assay was immunoSEQ multiplex PCR, and TCRdb's table has in-frame clones only and misses some. The sample has about 39,000 clones; around half are singletons. The gene calls are TRBV19 and TRBJ2-3; D is ambiguous. Sequenced: central memory CD4+ T cells from blood. The clonotype was recovered from a woman aged 18 to 35 in good health. In DNA form, the CDR3 reads TGTGCCAGTAAGATCGCAGACACAGATACGCAGTATTTT. Amino acid sequence: CASKIADTDTQYF.